This T cell receptor (beta chain) was captured in a study of T cell responses to AZD1222 COVID-19 vaccine (dated by TCRdb to about 2021). For the study in its entirety: AZD1222 recipients given second doses at about 4 weeks or at about 12 weeks were pooled, since spike-specific TCR depth and breadth were not found to differ between the two schedules. TCR sequencing was performed for fewer than 250 trial participants, of whom around 200 were given two doses of AZD1222 and around 26 were given two doses of MenACWY control vaccine. Trial participants were enrolled by age into subgroups of 18-55, 56-69 and 70-plus years, and around 140, 26 and 57 TCR-sequenced participants, respectively, were included in these subgroups. What the authors observed across the whole study: Only five to seven AZD1222 recipients were SARS-CoV-2 seropositive at baseline, limiting conclusions about previously exposed vaccinees. Because no day 14 peak-response samples were available, the repertoires could be characterized only after the peak T cell response. Reportedly, close to half of the unique spike-specific TCRs recognized epitopes lying outside the regions that are mutated in the B.1.351 and B.1.1.7 variants. The whole spike protein was spanned by vaccine-associated CD4 TCRs, and dominant responses were seen in regions 160-218 and 743-854. Participants were mostly white British and included more females than males, and it was suggested by the authors that clonal diversity may have been underestimated. The 56-69-year group was small, and its depth increase did not reach significance, likely because of low power. Spike-specific TCR breadth and depth rose significantly after two AZD1222 doses compared with day 0 and with MenACWY recipients.

The sample's time point label, decoded: baseline before first vaccination. Samples from vaccinated people were obtained from the UK trials COV001 and COV002, which included a single-blind randomized controlled phase 2/3 trial of AZD1222 (ChAdOx1 nCoV-19) in healthy adults. Trial participant PBMC samples were collected at day 0 and day 28 after the second dose for TCRbeta chain sequencing. Trimming at the junction amounts to 6 bases on V and 3 bases on J, and the germline ends lie 17 bases apart. The germline V gene (reference sequence) specifies MNHEY as CDR1 and SMNVEV as CDR2. From cysteine to phenylalanine, the CDR3 is 15 amino acids long. CDR3 DNA is the only sequence kept; it has 45 bases, read in frame from the first base. The CDR3 regions of human TCRbeta chains were subjected to immunosequencing. For the original study's pipeline: TCRs in the repertoires were matched against a reference library of SARS-CoV-2-specific TCRs that had been generated with the MIRA antigen-specificity platform. Breadth meant the fraction of unique TCRs that were SARS-CoV-2-associated, whereas depth meant the fraction of total T cells that were SARS-CoV-2-associated. Using the MIRA data, each spike-specific TCR was assigned both to the spike region to which the TCR was reactive and to a CD4 or CD8 class. Log10-transformed breadth and depth values were compared by one-way ANOVA with Sidak's multiple comparisons tests. TCRdb provides this immuneACCESS table in a form limited to in-frame rearrangements. Some clones are lacking; in checked studies, under half of them reflect an unresolved V gene, and why the rest are absent is not known. V, J and clone size derive from that table, while D and trimming were established from the DNA sequence. The sample records approximately 84,000 clones, 80% to 90% of which are singletons. The biggest ten clones account for 31% of the sample.

A word on this clone: Its binding antigen is unknown. Base qualities are not at hand, and no much larger clone is one base apart.

The sequence was collected from an adult in good health. The specimen comprised peripheral blood, sampled on day 0 of AZD1222 vaccination. This receptor chain uses TRBV27 and TRBJ1-1; tentative D gene TRBD1, with 5 bases matching. The base sequence is TGTGCCAGCAGCCTCCGGCGGGGCTTTTACACTGAAGCTTTCTTT. This translates into CASSLRRGFYTEAFF.